This T cell receptor (beta chain) derives from a study of vaccination and CD4 T cells after COVID-19. At the level of the study: It was a median 101 days after diagnosis, with a range of 35 to 161, that post-COVID samples were drawn.

Sequencing of DNA taken from cultured CD4+ T cells relied on the Oncomine TCR Beta short-read assay. MiXCR, applied by TCRdb to the PCR reads, yields one record per CDR3 protein. The sample consists of some 10,000 distinct CDR3 sequences, around 20% of them appearing once. Treatment in this sample: roughly 11-day PBMC culture with coronavirus spike peptide pools or control peptides (ViraFEST assay). Peptide pool stimulation in ViraFEST expanded antigen-specific T cells, whose TCRs were then sequenced. Fresh IL-2 medium was used to replace half of the medium on days 3 and 7. This clonotype was observed a handful of times. What it binds is not known. Per the germline V gene, CDR1 is ENHRY and CDR2 is SYGVKD. The CDR3 runs 12 residues. Trimming shortened V by 2 bases and J by 7 bases, and 8 bases separated the two germline ends.

The sequencing here drew on CD4+ T cells from blood, cultured in vitro, taken after SARS-CoV-2 vaccination. The chain joins TRBV10-3 to TRBJ2-5; D not resolved. The TCR was taken from a human donor who had recovered from COVID-19. The DNA for the CDR3 is TGTGCCATCAGTGAGCGCGTCGGGACCCAGTACTTC. Protein sequence: CAISERVGTQYF.